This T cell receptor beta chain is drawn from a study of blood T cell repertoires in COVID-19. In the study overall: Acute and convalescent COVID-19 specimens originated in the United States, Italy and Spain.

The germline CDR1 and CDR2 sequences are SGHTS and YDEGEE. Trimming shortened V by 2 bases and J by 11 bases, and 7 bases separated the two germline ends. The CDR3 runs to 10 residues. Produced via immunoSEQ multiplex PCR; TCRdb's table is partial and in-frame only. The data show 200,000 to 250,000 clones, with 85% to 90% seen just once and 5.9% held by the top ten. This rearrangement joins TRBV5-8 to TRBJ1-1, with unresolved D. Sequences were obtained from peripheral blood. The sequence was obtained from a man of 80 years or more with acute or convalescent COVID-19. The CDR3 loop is CASSLESAFF. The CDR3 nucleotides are TGTGCCAGCAGCTTAGAAAGCGCTTTCTTT.